The entry below gives a single TCR beta chain sequence along with its context. Profiling relied on immunoSEQ multiplex PCR, and the TCRdb table lists in-frame clones only, not all of them. This table has hundreds of thousands of clones, about 89% appearing once. Trimming cost V 2 bases and J 6 bases; bases outside gene matches: 15. The CDR3 extends over 19 amino acids. Germline V gene lookup returns CDR1 SGHVS and CDR2 FNYEAQ. This sample stems from a study of shared T cell receptors in the human thymus. These data are also associated with another study on human thymus T cells. That publication notes: Thymic as well as blood repertoires seemed to favor certain V and J genes unevenly. Thymic repertoires of unrelated individuals were reported in related research to overlap highly.

The sequence was collected from a boy less than two years old with a congenital heart defect. The rearrangement joins TRBV7-6 to TRBJ2-2, with TRBD2 matching 10 bases. The sequencing input was thymocytes. CDR3 DNA sequence: TGTGCCAGCAGCTTACCCCCCCGGTCTAGCGGGAGTTTCGCCGGGGAGCTGTTTTTT. Its translation: CASSLPPRSSGSFAGELFF.